This is a list of T cell receptor beta chains from one sample in a study of blood T cell repertoires in COVID-19. The protocol was immunoSEQ multiplex PCR, while the TCRdb copy is restricted to in-frame clones and leaves out a portion. The sample has tens of thousands of clones, over 65% seen once; the top ten hold around a sixth. Sequenced sample: peripheral blood. These receptors all come from a woman over 75 with acute or convalescent COVID-19. Both conserved end residues are part of each CDR3. D genes are given only for firm matches. Clone size is shown for a subset of rows, as once, few, many or a class of expanded clone.

clone size: .; J gene: TRBJ2-7; V gene: TRBV2; D gene: TRBD1; CDR3 protein: CASSVRDRAEQYF; CDR3 DNA: TGTGCCAGCAGCGTCCGGGACAGGGCCGAGCAGTACTTC
clone size: .; J gene: TRBJ1-6; V gene: TRBV7-8; D gene: TRBD1; CDR3 protein: CASSLGQGESSPLHF; CDR3 DNA: TGTGCCAGCAGCTTAGGACAGGGAGAAAGTTCACCCCTCCACTTT
clone size: .; J gene: TRBJ1-1; V gene: TRBV6-5; D gene: .; CDR3 protein: CASSYSTGEGEAFF; CDR3 DNA: TGTGCCAGCAGTTACTCGACCGGGGAGGGGGAAGCTTTCTTT
clone size: .; J gene: TRBJ2-5; V gene: TRBV29-1; D gene: TRBD2; CDR3 protein: CSGWGGKTQYF; CDR3 DNA: TGCAGCGGGTGGGGGGGGAAGACCCAGTACTTC
clone size: few; J gene: TRBJ2-3; V gene: TRBV19; D gene: .; CDR3 protein: CASSMKAADTQYF; CDR3 DNA: TGTGCCAGTAGTATGAAAGCTGCAGATACGCAGTATTTT
clone size: large; J gene: TRBJ1-2; V gene: TRBV11-2; D gene: .; CDR3 protein: CASSLERLARYGYTF; CDR3 DNA: TGTGCCAGCAGCTTAGAACGGTTGGCTAGGTATGGCTACACCTTC
clone size: once; J gene: TRBJ1-1; V gene: TRBV18; D gene: .; CDR3 protein: CASSPRPGPTTEAFF; CDR3 DNA: TGTGCCAGCTCACCAAGGCCAGGGCCTACCACTGAAGCTTTCTTT
clone size: .; J gene: TRBJ2-1; V gene: TRBV10-3; D gene: TRBD2; CDR3 protein: CAISESKAGGRGNEQFF; CDR3 DNA: TGTGCCATCAGTGAGTCGAAAGCGGGAGGGCGGGGAAATGAGCAGTTCTTC
clone size: .; J gene: TRBJ1-1; V gene: TRBV9; D gene: .; CDR3 protein: CASSQLTLIGSMNTEAFF; CDR3 DNA: TGTGCCAGCAGCCAACTTACCCTTATCGGGAGTATGAACACTGAAGCTTTCTTT
clone size: .; J gene: TRBJ2-7; V gene: TRBV18; D gene: .; CDR3 protein: CATRHDYYEQYF; CDR3 DNA: TGTGCCACCCGACACGATTACTACGAGCAGTACTTC
clone size: .; J gene: TRBJ2-1; V gene: TRBV13; D gene: TRBD2; CDR3 protein: CASSFRLAGGGNEQFF; CDR3 DNA: TGTGCCAGCAGCTTCAGACTAGCGGGAGGGGGCAATGAGCAGTTCTTC
clone size: .; J gene: TRBJ1-5; V gene: TRBV2; D gene: TRBD1; CDR3 protein: CASSADRGNQPQHF; CDR3 DNA: TGTGCCAGCAGTGCCGACAGGGGGAATCAGCCCCAGCATTTT
clone size: .; J gene: TRBJ1-4; V gene: TRBV7-8; D gene: .; CDR3 protein: CASTLGVHEKLFF; CDR3 DNA: TGTGCCAGCACCCTAGGGGTTCATGAAAAACTGTTTTTT
clone size: .; J gene: TRBJ1-5; V gene: TRBV20-1; D gene: .; CDR3 protein: CSASQGGMGQPQHF; CDR3 DNA: TGCAGTGCTAGTCAGGGAGGTATGGGACAGCCCCAGCATTTT
clone size: .; J gene: TRBJ1-1; V gene: TRBV7-9; D gene: .; CDR3 protein: CASSPSGANTEAFF; CDR3 DNA: TGTGCCAGCAGCCCTTCAGGGGCGAACACTGAAGCTTTCTTT
clone size: few; J gene: TRBJ1-2; V gene: TRBV5-1; D gene: TRBD1; CDR3 protein: CASSMTGVNYGYTF; CDR3 DNA: TGCGCCAGCAGCATGACAGGGGTTAACTATGGCTACACCTTC
clone size: .; J gene: TRBJ2-5; V gene: TRBV5-5; D gene: TRBD2; CDR3 protein: CASSQQGGTETQYF; CDR3 DNA: TGTGCCAGCAGCCAGCAGGGAGGGACGGAGACCCAGTACTTC
clone size: .; J gene: TRBJ1-2; V gene: TRBV28; D gene: .; CDR3 protein: CASSLERGVDYGYTF; CDR3 DNA: TGTGCCAGCAGTTTGGAGCGGGGCGTGGACTATGGCTACACCTTC
clone size: .; J gene: TRBJ2-2; V gene: TRBV2; D gene: TRBD2; CDR3 protein: CASSPSERGGELFF; CDR3 DNA: TGTGCCAGCAGCCCAAGCGAGCGGGGCGGGGAGCTGTTTTTT
clone size: .; J gene: TRBJ1-1; V gene: TRBV5-1; D gene: TRBD1; CDR3 protein: CASSSGQGLLTEAFF; CDR3 DNA: TGCGCCAGCAGCAGCGGACAGGGGCTTCTGACTGAAGCTTTCTTT
clone size: .; J gene: TRBJ1-4; V gene: TRBV5-1; D gene: TRBD1; CDR3 protein: CASSWGQDNEKLFF; CDR3 DNA: TGCGCCAGCAGCTGGGGACAGGATAATGAAAAACTGTTTTTT
clone size: .; J gene: TRBJ2-2; V gene: TRBV5-1; D gene: .; CDR3 protein: CASSLLGQNTGELFF; CDR3 DNA: TGCGCCAGCAGCTTGCTCGGACAAAACACCGGGGAGCTGTTTTTT
clone size: .; J gene: TRBJ1-6; V gene: TRBV25-1; D gene: .; CDR3 protein: CASSETSLQGLPLHF; CDR3 DNA: TGTGCCAGCAGTGAAACTTCCCTTCAGGGGCTACCCCTCCACTTT
clone size: .; J gene: TRBJ2-1; V gene: TRBV5-1; D gene: TRBD2; CDR3 protein: CASSLGGLTSYNEQFF; CDR3 DNA: TGCGCCAGCAGCTTGGGGGGACTAACATCCTACAATGAGCAGTTCTTC
clone size: .; J gene: TRBJ1-2; V gene: TRBV29-1; D gene: .; CDR3 protein: CSVERFNSGYTF; CDR3 DNA: TGCAGCGTTGAACGGTTTAACTCTGGCTACACCTTC
clone size: .; J gene: TRBJ1-1; V gene: TRBV10-3; D gene: TRBD1; CDR3 protein: CAIRDRVGLSDTEAFF; CDR3 DNA: TGTGCCATCAGGGACAGGGTAGGCCTGAGCGACACTGAAGCTTTCTTT
clone size: .; J gene: TRBJ2-1; V gene: TRBV5-3; D gene: TRBD2; CDR3 protein: CARSLESGVNNEQFF; CDR3 DNA: TGTGCCAGAAGCTTGGAAAGCGGGGTGAACAATGAGCAGTTCTTC
clone size: .; J gene: TRBJ1-5; V gene: TRBV6-1; D gene: TRBD1; CDR3 protein: CASSEMTGVNQPQHF; CDR3 DNA: TGTGCCAGCAGTGAAATGACAGGGGTGAATCAGCCCCAGCATTTT
clone size: once; J gene: TRBJ1-1; V gene: TRBV9; D gene: .; CDR3 protein: CASSEQVYTEAFF; CDR3 DNA: TGTGCCAGCAGCGAACAGGTATACACTGAAGCTTTCTTT
clone size: .; J gene: TRBJ2-2; V gene: TRBV5-5; D gene: TRBD1; CDR3 protein: CASSRTGGTGELFF; CDR3 DNA: TGTGCCAGCAGCCGGACAGGGGGCACCGGGGAGCTGTTTTTT
clone size: .; J gene: TRBJ1-4; V gene: TRBV3-1/TRBV3-2; D gene: .; CDR3 protein: CASSQGLDEKLFF; CDR3 DNA: TGTGCCAGCAGCCAGGGGCTGGATGAAAAACTGTTTTTT
clone size: .; J gene: TRBJ1-5; V gene: TRBV7-8; D gene: TRBD1; CDR3 protein: CASSPDRNQPQHF; CDR3 DNA: TGTGCCAGCAGCCCGGACAGGAATCAGCCCCAGCATTTT
clone size: few; J gene: TRBJ2-1; V gene: TRBV27; D gene: .; CDR3 protein: CASRGPGIWFF; CDR3 DNA: TGTGCCAGCAGAGGTCCCGGGATTTGGTTCTTC